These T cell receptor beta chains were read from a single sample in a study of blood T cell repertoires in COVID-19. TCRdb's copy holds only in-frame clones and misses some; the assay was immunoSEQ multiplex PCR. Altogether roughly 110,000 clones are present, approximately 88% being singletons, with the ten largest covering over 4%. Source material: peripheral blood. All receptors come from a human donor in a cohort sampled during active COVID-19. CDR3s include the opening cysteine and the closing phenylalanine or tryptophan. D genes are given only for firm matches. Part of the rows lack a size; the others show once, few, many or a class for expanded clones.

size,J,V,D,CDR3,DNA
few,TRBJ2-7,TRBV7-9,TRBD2,CASSGTSGSYEQYF,TGTGCCAGCAGTGGGACTAGCGGATCCTACGAGCAGTACTTC
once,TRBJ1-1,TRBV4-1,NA,CASSQEGGRARNTEAFF,TGCGCCAGCAGCCAAGAGGGGGGACGGGCTAGGAACACTGAAGCTTTCTTT
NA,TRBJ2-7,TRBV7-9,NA,CASSKTSGGTRGEQYF,TGTGCCAGCAGCAAGACGTCCGGCGGCACGAGGGGGGAGCAGTACTTC
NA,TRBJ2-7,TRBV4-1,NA,CASSQDPQGLYEQYF,TGCGCCAGCAGCCAAGATCCCCAGGGGTTATACGAGCAGTACTTC
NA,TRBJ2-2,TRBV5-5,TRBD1,CASSPGTGGGRSTGELFF,TGTGCCAGCAGCCCCGGGACAGGGGGCGGGAGGAGCACCGGGGAGCTGTTTTTT
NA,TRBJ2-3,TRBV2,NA,CASSESRGTDTQYF,TGTGCCAGCAGTGAAAGTAGAGGCACAGATACGCAGTATTTT
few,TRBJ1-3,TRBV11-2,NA,CASSSQGNTIYF,TGTGCCAGCAGCTCACAGGGAAACACCATATATTTT
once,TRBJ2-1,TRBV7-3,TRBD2,CASRGGRNNGEQFF,TGTGCCAGCAGGGGCGGGAGAAATAATGGTGAGCAGTTCTTC
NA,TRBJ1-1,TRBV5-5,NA,CASSAGTTMNTEAFF,TGTGCCAGCAGCGCAGGGACAACTATGAACACTGAAGCTTTCTTT
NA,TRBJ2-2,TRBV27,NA,CASSWRQAGTGELFF,TGTGCCAGCAGTTGGAGACAGGCGGGCACCGGGGAGCTGTTTTTT
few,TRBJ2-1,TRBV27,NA,CASSLSSGGEQFF,TGTGCCAGCAGTTTATCGTCCGGTGGTGAGCAGTTCTTC
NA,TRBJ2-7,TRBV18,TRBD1,CASSPLDRSPYEQYF,TGTGCCAGCTCACCGCTGGACAGGAGCCCCTACGAGCAGTACTTC
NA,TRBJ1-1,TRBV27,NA,CASAEWGDISEAFF,TGTGCCAGCGCGGAATGGGGCGATATCTCTGAAGCTTTCTTT
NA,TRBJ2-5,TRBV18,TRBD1,CASSKRQGWETQYF,TGTGCCAGCTCCAAGAGACAGGGCTGGGAGACCCAGTACTTC
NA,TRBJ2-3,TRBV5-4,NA,CASSHPGTDTQYF,TGTGCCAGCAGCCATCCGGGCACAGATACGCAGTATTTT
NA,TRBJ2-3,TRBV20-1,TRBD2,CSASFPSGHTDTQYF,TGCAGTGCTAGTTTCCCTAGCGGACACACAGATACGCAGTATTTT
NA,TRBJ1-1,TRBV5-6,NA,CASSLDSSKEAFF,TGTGCCAGCAGCTTGGACAGTTCAAAGGAAGCTTTCTTT
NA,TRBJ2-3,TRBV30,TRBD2,CAWSLLAGGTDTQYF,TGTGCCTGGAGCCTACTAGCGGGAGGCACAGATACGCAGTATTTT
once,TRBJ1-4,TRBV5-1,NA,CASSLAGGSGEKLFF,TGCGCCAGCAGCTTGGCCGGAGGGAGTGGCGAAAAACTGTTTTTT
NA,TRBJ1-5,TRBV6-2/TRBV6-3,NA,CASSLTGGGGQPQHF,TGTGCCAGCAGCCTAACGGGGGGTGGTGGTCAGCCCCAGCATTTT
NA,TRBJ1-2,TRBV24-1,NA,CATSRGSYGYTF,TGTGCCACCAGCAGGGGTAGCTATGGCTACACCTTC
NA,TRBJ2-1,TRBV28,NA,CASSSNHPTFAVVGEQFF,TGTGCCAGCAGTTCTAACCACCCGACGTTTGCGGTCGTCGGTGAGCAGTTCTTC
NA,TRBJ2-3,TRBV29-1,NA,CSVGRAGVTDTQYF,TGCAGCGTTGGTAGGGCAGGGGTTACAGATACGCAGTATTTT
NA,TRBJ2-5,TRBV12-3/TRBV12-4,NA,CASSPTYQETQYF,TGTGCCAGCAGCCCGACTTACCAAGAGACCCAGTACTTC
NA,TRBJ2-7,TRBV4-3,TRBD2,CASSQDQGAGGAYEQYF,TGCGCCAGCAGCCAAGATCAGGGTGCGGGAGGGGCGTACGAGCAGTACTTC
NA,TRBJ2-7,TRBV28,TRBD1,CASRRDRGNYEQYF,TGTGCCAGCAGGAGGGACAGGGGAAACTACGAGCAGTACTTC
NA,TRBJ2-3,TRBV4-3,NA,CASSQASSGSTDTQYF,TGCGCCAGCAGCCAAGCTTCGTCGGGATCCACAGATACGCAGTATTTT
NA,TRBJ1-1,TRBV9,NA,CASSVQTGNTEAFF,TGTGCCAGCAGCGTACAGACAGGGAACACTGAAGCTTTCTTT
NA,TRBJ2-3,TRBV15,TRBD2,CATSRKGTSGGLGDTQYF,TGTGCCACCAGCAGAAAGGGGACTAGCGGGGGATTGGGAGATACGCAGTATTTT
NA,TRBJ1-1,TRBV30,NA,CAWGQNTEAFF,TGTGCCTGGGGTCAGAACACTGAAGCTTTCTTT
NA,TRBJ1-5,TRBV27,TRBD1,CASSLPPGQPSRVKPQHF,TGTGCCAGCAGTTTACCCCCGGGACAGCCCTCTCGGGTGAAGCCCCAGCATTTT
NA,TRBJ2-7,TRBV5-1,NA,CASSLVAGSSYEQYF,TGCGCCAGCAGCTTGGTGGCTGGGAGCTCCTACGAGCAGTACTTC
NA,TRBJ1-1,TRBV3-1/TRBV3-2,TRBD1,CASSQPQGLYAFF,TGTGCCAGCAGCCAGCCACAGGGGTTGTATGCTTTCTTT
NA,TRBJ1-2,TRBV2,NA,CASSESTGRRGYTF,TGTGCCAGCAGTGAAAGTACAGGGAGAAGGGGCTACACCTTC